This T cell receptor (beta chain) was recovered during a study of blood T cells in healthy people across ages. For the study at large: Per every two T cells, about one barcoded beta molecule was captured by template switching.

The use of a sample-barcoded 5' primer and a J-beta primer mix characterized a second PCR of 7 to 11 cycles. A single record per CDR3 protein comes from TCRdb applying MiXCR to the 5' RACE reads. Among 1.5 million to 2 million distinct CDR3 sequences listed, about 28% were seen once. About this clonotype itself: The antigen remains undetermined.

V gave up 0 bases and J gave up 9 bases, with 13 bases separating them. Germline CDR1 reads DFQATT; CDR2 reads SNEGSKA (reference sequence). The CDR3 is 13 residues long. Study-wide results and limits: Comparison with aged donors showed that long-lived donors had more naive CD4+ cells and higher diversity. There was no known CMV status for donors, so expanded clonotype changes were possibly confounded. TCR beta diversity per million T cells fell roughly linearly with age.

Sequencing was carried out using blood. This receptor was taken from a woman aged 25 to 39 in good health. The gene calls are TRBV20-1 and TRBJ2-3; D is tentatively TRBD1 or TRBD2 (5 bases each). CDR3 in amino acids: CSARDATRGTQYF. CDR3 sequence (DNA): TGCAGTGCTAGAGATGCCACGAGGGGCACGCAGTATTTT.